These T cell receptor beta chains were read from a single sample in a study of shared T cell receptors in the human thymus. Data came from immunoSEQ multiplex PCR; TCRdb stores just in-frame clones and leaves some out. The data hold more than 550,000 clones, with around 87% observed a single time. These data also formed part of another study, on human thymus T cells.

The sequenced sample consisted of thymocytes. The receptors stem from a boy under three years old with a congenital heart defect. Both conserved end residues are part of each CDR3. The order of the fields is D gene, V gene, clone size, J gene, CDR3 protein, CDR3 DNA. The D gene is left open where the match is weak. The size field is filled for only some rows; it gives once, few, many or a size class.

D gene: TRBD1; V gene: TRBV6-5; clone size: NA; J gene: TRBJ2-1; CDR3 protein: CASSATITGGNEQFF; CDR3 DNA: TGTGCCAGCAGTGCAACGATTACAGGGGGCAATGAGCAGTTCTTC
D gene: TRBD1; V gene: TRBV4-3; clone size: few; J gene: TRBJ1-1; CDR3 protein: CASSPRRDRLNTEAFF; CDR3 DNA: TGCGCCAGCAGCCCACGGAGGGACAGGCTGAACACTGAAGCTTTCTTT
D gene: NA; V gene: TRBV7-9; clone size: NA; J gene: TRBJ1-4; CDR3 protein: CASSFQATPSSEKLFF; CDR3 DNA: TGTGCCAGCAGCTTCCAGGCGACCCCATCATCGGAAAAACTGTTTTTT
D gene: TRBD1; V gene: TRBV27; clone size: NA; J gene: TRBJ1-1; CDR3 protein: CASSTGQGGDTEAFF; CDR3 DNA: TGTGCCAGCAGTACCGGACAGGGGGGGGACACTGAAGCTTTCTTT
D gene: NA; V gene: TRBV2; clone size: NA; J gene: TRBJ1-5; CDR3 protein: CASGPQGPEGSSNQPQHF; CDR3 DNA: TGTGCCAGCGGACCTCAGGGGCCCGAAGGAAGTAGCAATCAGCCCCAGCATTTT
D gene: TRBD2; V gene: TRBV4-3; clone size: NA; J gene: TRBJ2-1; CDR3 protein: CASSQELRGSSYNEQFF; CDR3 DNA: TGCGCCAGCAGCCAAGAATTGCGGGGGAGCTCCTACAATGAGCAGTTCTTC
D gene: NA; V gene: TRBV28; clone size: NA; J gene: TRBJ2-5; CDR3 protein: CASSLDRETQYF; CDR3 DNA: TGTGCCAGCAGTTTAGATCGGGAGACCCAGTACTTC
D gene: NA; V gene: TRBV9; clone size: NA; J gene: TRBJ2-3; CDR3 protein: CASSLTLQGGGTDTQYF; CDR3 DNA: TGTGCCAGCAGCCTTACGCTACAGGGGGGGGGCACAGATACGCAGTATTTT
D gene: TRBD1; V gene: TRBV4-1; clone size: NA; J gene: TRBJ1-1; CDR3 protein: CASSQRGTGQGATGNEAFF; CDR3 DNA: TGCGCCAGCAGCCAAAGGGGGACGGGACAGGGGGCGACAGGGAATGAAGCTTTCTTT
D gene: TRBD2; V gene: TRBV18; clone size: NA; J gene: TRBJ2-5; CDR3 protein: CASPYSWRGGRSGETQYF; CDR3 DNA: TGTGCCAGCCCCTACAGTTGGCGGGGGGGGCGATCGGGAGAGACCCAGTACTTC
D gene: TRBD1; V gene: TRBV19; clone size: NA; J gene: TRBJ1-5; CDR3 protein: CASSPRTGRNQPQHF; CDR3 DNA: TGTGCCAGTAGTCCCCGGACAGGCCGCAATCAGCCCCAGCATTTT
D gene: NA; V gene: TRBV19; clone size: NA; J gene: TRBJ1-2; CDR3 protein: CASRFRTELPVYGYTF; CDR3 DNA: TGTGCCAGTAGATTCCGTACAGAACTTCCCGTCTATGGCTACACCTTC
D gene: NA; V gene: TRBV28; clone size: NA; J gene: TRBJ1-1; CDR3 protein: CASSPIARDTEAFF; CDR3 DNA: TGTGCCAGCAGTCCCATAGCCAGGGACACTGAAGCTTTCTTT
D gene: NA; V gene: TRBV5-1; clone size: NA; J gene: TRBJ1-1; CDR3 protein: CASSFQTGITEAFF; CDR3 DNA: TGCGCCAGCAGCTTTCAAACAGGTATCACTGAAGCTTTCTTT
D gene: TRBD1; V gene: TRBV5-1; clone size: NA; J gene: TRBJ2-5; CDR3 protein: CASSLNPTGLETQYF; CDR3 DNA: TGCGCCAGCAGCTTGAATCCGACAGGGCTAGAGACCCAGTACTTC
D gene: NA; V gene: TRBV5-6; clone size: NA; J gene: TRBJ1-3; CDR3 protein: CASSWREGYSGNTIYF; CDR3 DNA: TGTGCCAGCAGCTGGCGGGAGGGATACTCTGGAAACACCATATATTTT
D gene: TRBD2; V gene: TRBV4-3; clone size: NA; J gene: TRBJ2-7; CDR3 protein: CASSQRGLAGAYEQYF; CDR3 DNA: TGCGCCAGCAGCCAAAGGGGACTAGCGGGAGCCTACGAGCAGTACTTC
D gene: NA; V gene: TRBV28; clone size: NA; J gene: TRBJ1-6; CDR3 protein: CASSLSLGRDGPLHF; CDR3 DNA: TGTGCCAGCAGTTTATCCCTGGGGAGGGACGGGCCCCTCCACTTT
D gene: NA; V gene: TRBV18; clone size: few; J gene: TRBJ2-7; CDR3 protein: CASSLNPMRDRYEQYF; CDR3 DNA: TGTGCCAGCTCACTCAACCCAATGCGGGATCGGTACGAGCAGTACTTC
D gene: NA; V gene: TRBV5-4; clone size: NA; J gene: TRBJ2-5; CDR3 protein: CASSLVTAVKRWETQYF; CDR3 DNA: TGTGCCAGCAGCTTGGTTACAGCAGTGAAACGATGGGAGACCCAGTACTTC
D gene: TRBD1; V gene: TRBV6-1; clone size: NA; J gene: TRBJ2-2; CDR3 protein: CASLRQGVWAGELFF; CDR3 DNA: TGTGCCAGCCTCAGACAGGGTGTGTGGGCCGGGGAGCTGTTTTTT
D gene: NA; V gene: TRBV6-1; clone size: NA; J gene: TRBJ1-2; CDR3 protein: CASKGVEPRNYGYTF; CDR3 DNA: TGTGCCAGCAAGGGGGTAGAACCTAGGAACTATGGCTACACCTTC
D gene: NA; V gene: TRBV14; clone size: NA; J gene: TRBJ1-2; CDR3 protein: CASSQAGVYGYTF; CDR3 DNA: TGTGCCAGCAGCCAAGCCGGGGTCTATGGCTACACCTTC
D gene: NA; V gene: TRBV5-1; clone size: NA; J gene: TRBJ1-1; CDR3 protein: CASSFGQNTEAFF; CDR3 DNA: TGCGCCAGCAGCTTTGGACAGAACACTGAAGCTTTCTTT
D gene: TRBD1; V gene: TRBV4-2; clone size: NA; J gene: TRBJ1-4; CDR3 protein: CASSQVLQGTNEKLFF; CDR3 DNA: TGTGCCAGCAGCCAAGTACTACAGGGGACTAATGAAAAACTGTTTTTT
D gene: NA; V gene: TRBV30; clone size: NA; J gene: TRBJ1-6; CDR3 protein: CAWSPGGGAWSPLHF; CDR3 DNA: TGTGCCTGGAGTCCGGGCGGGGGGGCTTGGTCACCCCTCCACTTT
D gene: NA; V gene: TRBV5-6; clone size: NA; J gene: TRBJ1-2; CDR3 protein: CASSPRNREPYGYTF; CDR3 DNA: TGTGCCAGCAGCCCCCGAAACAGGGAACCTTATGGCTACACCTTC
D gene: NA; V gene: TRBV6-5; clone size: NA; J gene: TRBJ1-4; CDR3 protein: CASSSIDPWAGKLFF; CDR3 DNA: TGTGCCAGCAGTTCTATCGACCCCTGGGCGGGAAAACTGTTTTTT
D gene: NA; V gene: TRBV28; clone size: NA; J gene: TRBJ2-1; CDR3 protein: CASSLYPLTAYNEQFF; CDR3 DNA: TGTGCCAGCAGTTTATACCCTTTGACAGCCTACAATGAGCAGTTCTTC
D gene: TRBD1; V gene: TRBV6-1; clone size: NA; J gene: TRBJ1-2; CDR3 protein: CASSEKGQGAGYGYTF; CDR3 DNA: TGTGCCAGCAGTGAAAAGGGACAGGGGGCCGGCTATGGCTACACCTTC
D gene: NA; V gene: TRBV19; clone size: NA; J gene: TRBJ2-7; CDR3 protein: CASSPLQGTVYEQYF; CDR3 DNA: TGTGCCAGTAGTCCTCTCCAGGGGACGGTTTACGAGCAGTACTTC
D gene: NA; V gene: TRBV5-5; clone size: NA; J gene: TRBJ2-5; CDR3 protein: CASSFRGAETQYF; CDR3 DNA: TGTGCCAGCAGCTTCCGGGGGGCAGAGACCCAGTACTTC
D gene: TRBD2; V gene: TRBV7-9; clone size: NA; J gene: TRBJ2-5; CDR3 protein: CASSLGGVTETQYF; CDR3 DNA: TGTGCCAGCAGCTTGGGAGGGGTTACAGAGACCCAGTACTTC
D gene: NA; V gene: TRBV25-1; clone size: NA; J gene: TRBJ1-3; CDR3 protein: CASRSSRVRSSGNTIYF; CDR3 DNA: TGTGCCAGCAGGTCCAGTCGGGTGAGAAGCTCTGGAAACACCATATATTTT
D gene: NA; V gene: TRBV30; clone size: NA; J gene: TRBJ2-7; CDR3 protein: CAWSRAVILYEQYF; CDR3 DNA: TGTGCCTGGAGCAGGGCGGTTATCCTATACGAGCAGTACTTC
D gene: TRBD2; V gene: TRBV19; clone size: NA; J gene: TRBJ2-1; CDR3 protein: CASSTEGRGLSSYNEQFF; CDR3 DNA: TGTGCCAGTAGTACAGAGGGTCGGGGACTAAGCTCCTACAATGAGCAGTTCTTC
D gene: TRBD1; V gene: TRBV6-5; clone size: NA; J gene: TRBJ1-2; CDR3 protein: CASSLTGTNYGYTF; CDR3 DNA: TGTGCCAGCAGTCTGACAGGGACGAACTATGGCTACACCTTC
D gene: TRBD2; V gene: TRBV15; clone size: NA; J gene: TRBJ2-5; CDR3 protein: CATSKRGGLETQYF; CDR3 DNA: TGTGCCACCAGCAAGCGGGGGGGCTTGGAGACCCAGTACTTC
D gene: TRBD1; V gene: TRBV5-4; clone size: NA; J gene: TRBJ2-5; CDR3 protein: CASKPGQGSETQYF; CDR3 DNA: TGTGCCAGCAAACCGGGACAGGGTTCGGAGACCCAGTACTTC
D gene: TRBD1; V gene: TRBV6-5; clone size: NA; J gene: TRBJ2-2; CDR3 protein: CASEDRANTGELFF; CDR3 DNA: TGTGCCAGCGAGGACAGGGCGAACACCGGGGAGCTGTTTTTT
D gene: NA; V gene: TRBV10-1; clone size: NA; J gene: TRBJ1-3; CDR3 protein: CASSESRGGGNTIYF; CDR3 DNA: TGCGCCAGCAGTGAGTCCAGGGGCGGTGGAAACACCATATATTTT
D gene: TRBD1; V gene: TRBV28; clone size: NA; J gene: TRBJ2-3; CDR3 protein: CASSQGQDADTQYF; CDR3 DNA: TGTGCCAGCAGTCAAGGACAGGATGCAGATACGCAGTATTTT
D gene: TRBD1; V gene: TRBV10-3; clone size: few; J gene: TRBJ2-5; CDR3 protein: CAIGGTGNVETQYF; CDR3 DNA: TGTGCCATCGGGGGGACAGGGAATGTGGAGACCCAGTACTTC
D gene: NA; V gene: TRBV11-3; clone size: once; J gene: TRBJ2-1; CDR3 protein: CASSLVLNNEQFF; CDR3 DNA: TGTGCCAGCAGCTTAGTTCTTAACAATGAGCAGTTCTTC
D gene: TRBD2; V gene: TRBV28; clone size: NA; J gene: TRBJ2-7; CDR3 protein: CATRTSGTFYEQYF; CDR3 DNA: TGTGCCACCAGGACTAGCGGGACCTTCTACGAGCAGTACTTC
D gene: TRBD1; V gene: TRBV11-1; clone size: NA; J gene: TRBJ1-1; CDR3 protein: CASSLAPGQGWGLAEAFF; CDR3 DNA: TGTGCCAGCAGCTTAGCCCCGGGACAGGGATGGGGTTTAGCTGAAGCTTTCTTT
D gene: TRBD1; V gene: TRBV7-8; clone size: few; J gene: TRBJ2-7; CDR3 protein: CASNSGGSLDEQYF; CDR3 DNA: TGTGCCAGCAACTCAGGGGGAAGTCTTGACGAGCAGTACTTC
D gene: TRBD2; V gene: TRBV4-3; clone size: NA; J gene: TRBJ2-1; CDR3 protein: CASSQEGENGTSGYNEQFF; CDR3 DNA: TGCGCCAGCAGCCAAGAAGGGGAAAATGGGACTAGCGGCTACAATGAGCAGTTCTTC
D gene: NA; V gene: TRBV9; clone size: NA; J gene: TRBJ2-3; CDR3 protein: CASSGEDGGPTDTQYF; CDR3 DNA: TGTGCCAGCAGCGGTGAGGACGGAGGGCCCACAGATACGCAGTATTTT
D gene: NA; V gene: TRBV6-5; clone size: NA; J gene: TRBJ2-7; CDR3 protein: CASSYTCGHSYEQYF; CDR3 DNA: TGTGCCAGCAGTTACACTTGCGGACACTCCTACGAGCAGTACTTC
D gene: TRBD2; V gene: TRBV7-8; clone size: NA; J gene: TRBJ2-1; CDR3 protein: CASSCWTSGGFCNEQFF; CDR3 DNA: TGTGCCAGCAGCTGTTGGACTAGCGGGGGGTTTTGCAATGAGCAGTTCTTC
D gene: NA; V gene: TRBV4-1; clone size: NA; J gene: TRBJ1-2; CDR3 protein: CASSHPTENYGYTF; CDR3 DNA: TGCGCCAGCAGCCATCCGACAGAGAACTATGGCTACACCTTC